This T cell receptor (beta chain) was observed in a study of radiotherapy plus CTLA-4 blockade in lung cancer. Background on the study: Disease control was present in 30% to 40% of patients, and objective responses in under 20%.

This clone has a single count. Its antigen is not identified. Broader study findings: In blood, tumor-derived TCR clones expanded after radiotherapy plus ipilimumab. Strongest reported response predictors: early blood clone changes and post-radiation interferon-beta.

The V gene's germline CDR1 is LGHNA and CDR2 YNFKEQ. Trimming took 1 base from V and 6 from J; bases not matched to a gene: 2. The CDR3 runs to 16 residues. Here immunoSEQ multiplex PCR was the method, and the copy in TCRdb shows in-frame clones only, minus some. This sample has about 60,000 clones, with about 83% found just once. CTLA-4 blockade with ipilimumab, together with focal radiation, was given to patients with chemo-refractory metastatic non-small-cell lung cancer. The chain is built from TRBV4-2 and TRBJ2-1; 14 bases match TRBD2. The source was peripheral blood, collected from a patient treated with radiotherapy plus ipilimumab. This receptor was identified in a human donor with non-small cell lung cancer who had a partial response to radiotherapy plus ipilimumab. The CDR3 here is CASSQGLAGGGNEQFF. CDR3 bases: TGTGCCAGCAGCCAAGGACTAGCGGGAGGGGGCAATGAGCAGTTCTTC.